Following are 13 T cell receptor beta chains from one sample sequenced in a study of blood T cell repertoires in COVID-19 (dated by TCRdb to 2020 to 2022). The library was made by the immunoSEQ multiplex PCR assay. Sourced from immuneACCESS, this table was stored by TCRdb with only in-frame sequences that have V and J called. A share of the clones is absent; for the studies checked, an unresolved V gene accounts for under half, and the remainder has no known explanation. The sample includes 200,000 to 250,000 clones, with roughly 88% observed a single time. The ten most abundant clones make up over 2% of the sample. The sample comprised peripheral blood. Receptors originate from a man aged 25-40 years who had recovered from COVID-19.

Regarding this clone: Additional DNA sequences in this sample encode the identical CDR3. The chain is built from TRBV24-1 and TRBJ1-2; weak D call: TRBD1 (5 bases). The CDR3 extends over 12 amino acids. V gave up 5 bases and J gave up 7 bases, with 10 bases separating them. Germline values: CDR1 KGHDR, CDR2 SFDVKD. The CDR3 is CATSGQGGGYTF. In DNA form, the CDR3 reads TGTGCCACCAGTGGCCAGGGTGGTGGCTACACCTTC.

This chain uses TRBV5-1 with TRBJ1-1, with TRBD1 identical over 9 bases. This CDR3 comprises 18 residues. Per germline, CDR1 SGHRS and CDR2 YFSETQ. Trimming removed 4 bases from V and 1 base from J; junction bases left unmatched: 14. CDR3 bases: TGCGCCAGCAGCCTACAGGGGGCAACTGGGGGAGAGAACACTGAAGCTTTCTTT. It translates to CASSLQGATGGENTEAFF. The whole variable domain, filled in from reference TRBV5-1 and TRBJ1-1, reads KAGVTQTPRYLIKTRGQQVTLSCSPISGHRSVSWYQQTPGQGLQFLFEYFSETQRNKGNFPGRFSGRQFSNSRSEMNVSTLELGDSALYLCASSLQGATGGENTEAFFGQGTRLTVV.

This chain links TRBV2 with TRBJ1-5; 9 nucleotides line up with TRBD1. The CDR3 has 16 residues. Germline values: CDR1 SNHLY, CDR2 FYNNEI. The V gene end was trimmed by 6 bases and the J gene end by 0 bases; junction bases not matched to a gene: 6. The CDR3 here is CASRADRGSSNQPQHF. CDR3 nucleotide sequence: TGTGCCAGCAGGGCGGACAGGGGAAGTAGCAATCAGCCCCAGCATTTT.

The chain joins TRBV11-2 to TRBJ2-7; D call uncertain. V was cut by 2 bases and J by 4 bases, with 15 bases left in between. Germline V gives CDR1 SGHAT, CDR2 FQNNGV. The CDR3 contains 15 residues. The CDR3 DNA reads TGTGCCAGCAGCTTATTTAAGAACCTAATATACGAGCAGTACTTC. As protein: CASSLFKNLIYEQYF.

This chain links TRBV9 with TRBJ1-1; 11 bases are a match to TRBD1. The CDR3 loop spans 12 amino acids. CDR1 and CDR2 from the germline V gene are SGDLS and YYNGEE. V lost 3 bases, J lost 11 bases, and 3 bases stayed unmatched. CDR3 protein: CASSGTGGPAFF. The CDR3 region has the DNA TGTGCCAGCAGCGGGACAGGGGGCCCGGCTTTCTTT.

The chain employs TRBV9 and TRBJ1-5; tentatively, D is TRBD1 (5 bases). Trimming pared 1 base from V and 2 bases from J, leaving 10 bases between. There are 15 residues in the CDR3. Germline-derived CDR1 and CDR2 are SGDLS and YYNGEE. In DNA form, the CDR3 reads TGTGCCAGCAGCGTAACGGCGGGGGGCAATCAGCCCCAGCATTTT. It translates to CASSVTAGGNQPQHF.

J is TRBJ1-1 and V is TRBV30; 11 positions agree with TRBD1. V lost 2 bases, J lost 4 bases, and 3 bases stayed unmatched. Per the germline V gene, CDR1 is GTSNPN and CDR2 is SVGIG (reference sequence). This CDR3 is built from 14 residues. The CDR3 spells CAWSWTGGGTEAFF. Here the CDR3 DNA reads TGTGCCTGGAGTTGGACAGGGGGCGGCACTGAAGCTTTCTTT.

This chain joins TRBV3-1 (or the pseudogene TRBV3-2) and TRBJ1-1; 7 nucleotides agree with TRBD1. With V trimmed by 5 bases and J by 4 bases, 10 bases remained unmatched. Germline-derived CDR1 and CDR2 are LGHDT and YNNKEL (reference sequence). The CDR3 has 15 residues. CDR3 sequence (DNA): TGTGCCAGCAGCTCCATGGGACAGTCGACCACTGAAGCTTTCTTT. This translates into CASSSMGQSTTEAFF.

This rearrangement joins TRBV6-2 or TRBV6-3 to TRBJ1-4; D perhaps matches TRBD1 (5 bases). The CDR3 runs to 16 residues. With 2 bases removed from V and 2 bases from J, the gap between germline ends came to 12 bases. Germline-derived CDR1 and CDR2 are MNHEY and SVGEGT. The CDR3 spells CASSYGRGSTNEKLFF. The CDR3 coding sequence is TGTGCCAGCAGTTACGGGCGGGGGAGCACTAATGAAAAACTGTTTTTT.

The chain recombines TRBV6-4 with TRBJ2-2; weak D call: TRBD1 (7 bases). Germline assignment: CDR1 MRHNA and CDR2 SNTAGT. V lost 4 bases, J lost 7 bases, and 16 bases lay in between. The length of the CDR3 is 15 residues. The CDR3 spells CASSVLEGAHGELFF. Here the CDR3 DNA reads TGTGCCAGCAGTGTTCTGGAGGGGGCGCACGGGGAGCTGTTTTTT.

The chain has TRBV25-1 and TRBJ2-7; no definite D call. CDR1 and CDR2 (germline): MGHDK, SYGVNS. There are 17 residues in the CDR3. Deletions cut 4 bases from V and 2 bases from J, with 21 bases between. The CDR3 spells CASSGAEGKMTPYEQYF. The CDR3 DNA reads as TGTGCCAGCAGTGGAGCAGAAGGCAAAATGACACCCTACGAGCAGTACTTC.

This clone was seen a handful of times. V is TRBV18 and J is TRBJ1-5; perhaps TRBD1 as D (5 bases). This CDR3 comprises 15 residues. Trimming stripped 3 bases from V and 4 bases from J, with 13 bases between. Per germline, CDR1 KGHSH and CDR2 LQKENI. DNA for the CDR3: TGTGCCAGCTCACCCCCGGGACTGTTTAATCAGCCCCAGCATTTT. It yields the protein CASSPPGLFNQPQHF.

In its sample, this clone was seen a few times. The chain has TRBV27 and TRBJ1-5; D not resolved. The length of the CDR3 is 12 residues. Germline lookup yields CDR1 MNHEY and CDR2 SMNVEV (reference sequence). The V end was cut by 4 bases, the J end by 6 bases, with 7 bases between. The CDR3 region has the DNA TGTGCCAGCAGTTGGGCGAGTCAGCCCCAGCATTTT. Amino acid sequence: CASSWASQPQHF.